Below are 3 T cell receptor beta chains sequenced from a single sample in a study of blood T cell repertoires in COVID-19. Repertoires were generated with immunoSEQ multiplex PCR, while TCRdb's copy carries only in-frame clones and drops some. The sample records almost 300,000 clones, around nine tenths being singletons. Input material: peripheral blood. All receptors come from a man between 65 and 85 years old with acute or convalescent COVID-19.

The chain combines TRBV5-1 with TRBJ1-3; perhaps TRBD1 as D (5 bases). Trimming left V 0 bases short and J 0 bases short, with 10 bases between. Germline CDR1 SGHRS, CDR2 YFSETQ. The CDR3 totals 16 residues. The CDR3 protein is CASSLDPQGSGNTIYF. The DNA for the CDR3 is TGCGCCAGCAGCTTGGACCCTCAGGGCTCTGGAAACACCATATATTTT.

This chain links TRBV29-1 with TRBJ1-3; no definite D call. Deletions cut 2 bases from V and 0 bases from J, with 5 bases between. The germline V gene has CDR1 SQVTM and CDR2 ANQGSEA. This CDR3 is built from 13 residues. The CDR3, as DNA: TGCAGCGTTGAATGGAGCTCTGGAAACACCATATATTTT. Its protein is CSVEWSSGNTIYF.

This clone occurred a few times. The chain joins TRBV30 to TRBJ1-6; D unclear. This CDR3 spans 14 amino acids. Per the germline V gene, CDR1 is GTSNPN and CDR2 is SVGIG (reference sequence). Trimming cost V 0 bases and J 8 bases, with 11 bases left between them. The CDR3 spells CAWSVGFGDSPLHF. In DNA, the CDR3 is TGTGCCTGGAGTGTGGGTTTCGGGGATTCACCCCTCCACTTT.